These 30 T cell receptor beta chains originate from one sample sequenced in a study of blood T cell repertoires in COVID-19. Clones were read by immunoSEQ multiplex PCR, and TCRdb kept only the in-frame ones, dropping some. The sample contains around 140,000 clones, 65% to 80% of which appear only once. Input material: peripheral blood. These TCRs come from a man aged 45-65 years with acute or convalescent COVID-19.

The gene calls are TRBV5-1 and TRBJ1-6; D gene uncertain. From germline, CDR1 is SGHRS and CDR2 YFSETQ. Trimming shortened V by 0 bases and J by 8 bases, and 6 bases separated the two germline ends. The CDR3 contains 13 residues. CDR3 amino acids: CASSLEQHSPLHF. CDR3 nucleotide sequence: TGCGCCAGCAGCTTGGAACAGCATTCACCCCTCCACTTT.

J is TRBJ1-1 and V is TRBV19; no reliable D call. Trimming removed 5 bases from V and 7 bases from J, with 8 bases in between. The V gene's germline CDR1 is LNHDA and CDR2 SQIVND (reference sequence). CDR3 length equals 11 residues. The CDR3 bases are TGTGCCAGTAGTTTGAGGTATGAAGCTTTCTTT. It specifies CASSLRYEAFF.

The gene calls are TRBV10-3 and TRBJ2-2; 9 nucleotides align to TRBD1. This CDR3 region has 14 residues. Germline loops: CDR1 ENHRY, CDR2 SYGVKD. With 5 bases clipped from V and 5 bases from J, the junction kept 3 bases outside the gene matches. For the CDR3, the DNA is TGTGCCATCAGTCCCGGGACAGGGACCGGGGAGCTGTTTTTT. It translates to CAISPGTGTGELFF.

V usage is TRBV6-5 and J usage is TRBJ2-2; tentatively, D is TRBD1 (6 bases). The CDR3 consists of 15 residues. The germline CDR1 and CDR2 sequences are MNHEY and SVGAGI. The V end lost 7 bases, the J end lost 1 base, and 13 bases lay between the germline ends. CDR3: CASTPDRLNTGELFF. The CDR3 nucleotides are TGTGCCAGCACCCCAGACAGGCTGAACACCGGGGAGCTGTTTTTT.

J is TRBJ1-4 and V is TRBV5-1, with 8 nucleotides matching TRBD1. CDR3 length: 17 residues. Germline-derived CDR1 and CDR2 are SGHRS and YFSETQ. V dropped 4 bases and J dropped 0; count of bases not matched to a gene: 8. DNA of the CDR3: TGCGCCAGCAGCGGAAAGACAGGGGACGCAACTAATGAAAAACTGTTTTTT. Amino acids: CASSGKTGDATNEKLFF. Combining the CDR3 with reference TRBV5-1 and TRBJ1-4 gives the whole variable domain KAGVTQTPRYLIKTRGQQVTLSCSPISGHRSVSWYQQTPGQGLQFLFEYFSETQRNKGNFPGRFSGRQFSNSRSEMNVSTLELGDSALYLCASSGKTGDATNEKLFFGSGTQLSVL.

The rearrangement links TRBV18 to TRBJ2-3, with a possible D match to TRBD1 (7 bases). Per the germline V gene, CDR1 is KGHSH and CDR2 is LQKENI. The V end was cut by 6 bases, the J end by 1 base, with 14 bases between. This CDR3 spans 15 amino acids. The DNA for the CDR3 is TGTGCCAGCTCCCAGGAGGGGGCGGGCACAGATACGCAGTATTTT. Protein: CASSQEGAGTDTQYF.

This clone was seen only once. This chain links TRBV6-6 with TRBJ2-7, with 9 bases that match TRBD2. Germline lookup yields CDR1 MNHNY and CDR2 SVGAGI (reference sequence). This CDR3 has 15 residues. The ends lost 2 bases at V and 1 base at J; junction bases unmatched: 3. For the CDR3, the DNA is TGTGCCAGCAGTTACGGCGGGGGGGCATCCTACGAGCAGTACGTC. Encoded protein: CASSYGGGASYEQYV.

This chain links TRBV12-3 or TRBV12-4 with TRBJ2-2; weak D call: TRBD2 (6 bases). CDR3 length: 13 residues. The V end lost 8 bases, the J end lost 6 bases, and 13 bases lay between the germline ends. The chain's CDR3 is CASHLSGAGELFF. CDR3 nucleotides: TGTGCCAGCCATCTTTCGGGGGCCGGGGAGCTGTTTTTT.

This clone was recorded a few times. The chain employs TRBV19 and TRBJ2-7; maybe TRBD1 (5 bases). Germline CDR1 LNHDA, CDR2 SQIVND (reference sequence). This CDR3 comprises 9 residues. The V end lost 2 bases, the J end lost 13 bases, and 6 bases lay between the germline ends. The CDR3 nucleotides read TGTGCCAGTAGTATAACAGGATACGTC. It translates to CASSITGYV.

The chain uses TRBV15 and TRBJ2-5; perhaps TRBD2 as D (5 bases). Germline V gene data show CDR1 as LNHNV and CDR2 as YYDKDF (reference sequence). CDR3 size: 13 residues. V was trimmed by 4 bases and J by 4 bases, leaving 10 bases between them. CDR3 bases: TGTGCCACCAGCACCTCCGGGGTAGAGACCCAGTACTTC. Encoded protein: CATSTSGVETQYF.

This chain links TRBV5-1 with TRBJ1-6; 8 bases agree with TRBD1. The J segment lost 7 bases and the V segment lost 5 bases, leaving 5 bases of the junction unmatched. Per the germline V gene, CDR1 is SGHRS and CDR2 is YFSETQ. The CDR3 covers 14 residues. The CDR3 loop is CASSWDRKNSPLHF. For the CDR3, the DNA is TGCGCCAGCAGTTGGGACAGGAAAAATTCACCCCTCCACTTT.

This chain joins TRBV28 and TRBJ1-5, with 9 bases identical to TRBD1. Trimming took 6 bases from V and 3 from J; bases not matched to a gene: 15. This CDR3 contains 18 residues. From germline, CDR1 is MDHEN and CDR2 SYDVKM. The CDR3 sequence: CASRLTTVRTGDNQPQHF. The CDR3 nucleotides are TGTGCCAGCAGACTCACTACCGTTCGGACAGGGGACAATCAGCCCCAGCATTTT.

This clone has a handful of counts. This chain connects TRBV6-6 to TRBJ1-2, with 8 bases aligning to TRBD1. V was pared by 0 bases and J by 5 bases, with 5 bases of the junction left unmatched. Germline values: CDR1 MNHNY, CDR2 SVGAGI (reference sequence). CDR3 length equals 15 residues. CDR3 amino acids: CASSYSQGAGYGYTF. The CDR3 DNA reads as TGTGCCAGCAGTTACTCTCAGGGGGCTGGGTATGGCTACACCTTC.

This clone appeared a few times. V usage is TRBV25-1 and J usage is TRBJ1-2; unclear D gene. CDR1 MGHDK and CDR2 SYGVNS come from the germline V gene. This CDR3 region has 13 residues. The V end was cut by 2 bases, the J end by 0 bases, with 4 bases between. CDR3 amino acids: CASSEHPNYGYTF. CDR3 sequence (DNA): TGTGCCAGCAGTGAACATCCTAACTATGGCTACACCTTC.

The chain recombines TRBV28 with TRBJ2-5; 7 nucleotides match TRBD1. This CDR3 is built from 13 residues. CDR1 is MDHEN, CDR2 SYDVKM, per germline. Trimming took 6 bases from V and 4 from J; bases not matched to a gene: 5. CDR3 loop: CASSRTGVETQYF. The CDR3 DNA is TGTGCCAGCAGCCGCACAGGGGTAGAGACCCAGTACTTC.

The table lists this clone with a count of one. The chain carries TRBV9 and TRBJ2-1, with 12 positions matching TRBD2. There are 16 residues in the CDR3. The junction had 4 bases not matched to a gene; V was cut back by 0 bases and J by 6 bases. Germline CDR1 and CDR2: SGDLS and YYNGEE. The CDR3 DNA sequence: TGTGCCAGCAGCGTAGGACTAGCGGGGGTCCTCAATGAGCAGTTCTTC. Amino acids: CASSVGLAGVLNEQFF.

This clone showed up just a few times. This chain connects TRBV7-2 to TRBJ1-5; TRBD1 agrees at 7 bases. Germline CDR1 reads SGHTA; CDR2 reads FQGNSA. This CDR3 comprises 16 residues. Trimming removed 1 base from V and 6 bases from J; junction bases left unmatched: 9. CDR3 protein: CASSLVAGGLSQPQHF. The CDR3 coding sequence is TGTGCCAGCAGCTTAGTTGCAGGGGGGCTCAGTCAGCCCCAGCATTTT.

This clone is large (0.1 to 1%) within its sample. The V gene is TRBV18, the J gene TRBJ1-1, with TRBD1 matching 8 bases. The germline V gene encodes CDR1 KGHSH and CDR2 LQKENI. J lost 0 bases, V lost 6 bases, and 6 bases had no gene match. This CDR3 contains 15 residues. The CDR3 DNA is TGTGCCAGCTCGGACAGGGAGGTTATGAACACTGAAGCTTTCTTT. It translates to CASSDREVMNTEAFF.

The V call is TRBV15, the J call TRBJ1-5; 9 bases fit TRBD1. V lost 0 bases to trimming and J lost 9 bases; unmatched junction nucleotides: 3. The CDR3 consists of 14 residues. The germline CDR1 and CDR2 sequences are LNHNV and YYDKDF (reference sequence). The CDR3 sequence is CATSRDGQGTPQHF. CDR3 nucleotide sequence: TGTGCCACCAGCAGAGATGGACAGGGGACGCCCCAGCATTTT. Using reference TRBV15 and TRBJ1-5 for the parts outside the CDR3, the full variable domain is DAMVIQNPRYQVTQFGKPVTLSCSQTLNHNVMYWYQQKSSQAPKLLFHYYDKDFNNEADTPDNFQSRRPNTSFCFLDIRSPGLGDTAMYLCATSRDGQGTPQHFGDGTRLSIL.

The chain couples TRBV5-4 to TRBJ2-1, with D perhaps matching TRBD2 (6 bases). Germline V gene lookup returns CDR1 SGHNT and CDR2 YYREEE (reference sequence). The V and J ends lost 0 bases and 4 bases respectively, with 11 bases between them. The CDR3 extends over 15 amino acids. CDR3 nucleotide sequence: TGTGCCAGCAGCTTGGGCGGGGCTGTGTACAATGAGCAGTTCTTC. This sequence encodes CASSLGGAVYNEQFF.

The chain employs TRBV7-8 and TRBJ2-6; tentatively, D is TRBD1 (5 bases). The CDR3 is 14 residues long. Germline V gene sequence: CDR1 SGHVS, CDR2 FQNEAQ. V was trimmed by 1 base and J by 9 bases, leaving 10 bases between them. CDR3 sequence: CASSLDPGRNVLTF. Here the CDR3 DNA reads TGTGCCAGCAGCTTAGATCCAGGGCGCAACGTCCTGACTTTC.

The chain is built from TRBV3-1 (or the pseudogene TRBV3-2) and TRBJ2-5; 7 bases are shared with TRBD1. CDR1 is LGHDT and CDR2 is YNNKEL in the germline V gene (reference sequence). The CDR3 has 14 amino acids. The junction had 4 bases not matched to a gene; V was cut back by 1 base and J by 5 bases. The CDR3 DNA sequence: TGTGCCAGCAGCCAAGGGACAGGAGGCGAGACCCAGTACTTC. Translating gives CASSQGTGGETQYF.

The chain combines TRBV3-1 (or the pseudogene TRBV3-2) with TRBJ1-1, with no clear D. The CDR3 length is 12 residues. Trimming cost V 8 bases and J 1 base, with 8 bases left between them. Germline CDR1 and CDR2: LGHDT and YNNKEL (reference sequence). The CDR3 here is CASESGNTEAFF. The CDR3 nucleotides are TGTGCCAGCGAGTCGGGGAACACTGAAGCTTTCTTT.

This clone was found once. The chain combines TRBV29-1 with TRBJ1-5, with D tentatively TRBD1 (5 bases). CDR3 size: 14 residues. V shed 7 bases and J shed 0 bases, with 13 bases lying between them. Germline V gives CDR1 SQVTM, CDR2 ANQGSEA. CDR3 loop: CSAAGGYSNQPQHF. CDR3 nucleotides: TGCAGCGCGGCGGGGGGATATAGCAATCAGCCCCAGCATTTT.

The chain is built from TRBV3-1 (or the pseudogene TRBV3-2) and TRBJ2-1; D possibly corresponds to TRBD2 (5 bases). CDR1 LGHDT and CDR2 YNNKEL come from the germline V gene (reference sequence). This CDR3 has 15 residues. V was clipped by 4 bases and J by 7 bases, with 17 bases between them. CDR3 sequence (DNA): TGTGCCAGCAGCCGCGGGCTGAACCCATGGAATGAGCAGTTCTTC. Protein sequence: CASSRGLNPWNEQFF.

V and J are TRBV19 and TRBJ1-5; D gene ambiguous. The CDR3 runs to 18 residues. CDR1 and CDR2 from the germline V gene are LNHDA and SQIVND (reference sequence). V dropped 3 bases and J dropped 3 bases, with 21 bases sitting between them. The CDR3 bases are TGTGCCAGTAGTATCAGATCCGTGGAGGGAAGTCTCAATCAGCCCCAGCATTTT. It is translated as CASSIRSVEGSLNQPQHF.

The gene calls are TRBV5-1 and TRBJ1-1, with D tentatively TRBD1 (5 bases). V lost 4 bases, J lost 3 bases, and 10 bases lay in between. Germline assignment: CDR1 SGHRS and CDR2 YFSETQ. This CDR3 has 13 amino acids. CDR3 in DNA: TGCGCCAGCAGCCCGACAGCTTACACTGAAGCTTTCTTT. Translated, it gives CASSPTAYTEAFF.

This clone was seen a single time. The chain recombines TRBV27 with TRBJ2-1, with 9 nucleotides matching TRBD1. V trimming: 6 bases; J trimming: 0 bases; junction bases outside the gene matches: 3. The CDR3 loop spans 15 amino acids. CDR1 and CDR2 (germline): MNHEY, SMNVEV (reference sequence). CDR3 loop: CASRLTGGSYNEQFF. The CDR3 DNA reads TGTGCCAGCAGGCTGACAGGGGGCTCCTACAATGAGCAGTTCTTC.

This clone has more than one count but fewer than ten. The chain combines TRBV12-3 or TRBV12-4 with TRBJ2-2, with D tentatively TRBD1 (5 bases). Trimming cost V 5 bases and J 6 bases, with 10 bases left between them. The CDR3 is 13 amino acids. The CDR3 sequence: CASSVTGAGELFF. CDR3 in DNA: TGTGCCAGCAGTGTCACAGGCGCCGGGGAGCTGTTTTTT.

The chain carries TRBV2 and TRBJ1-4; the match to TRBD1 covers 10 bases. J lost 5 bases, V lost 6 bases, and 9 bases had no gene match. The CDR3 consists of 16 residues. Germline CDR1 reads SNHLY; CDR2 reads FYNNEI. In DNA, the CDR3 is TGTGCCAGCAGCCTGATGGGGACAGGGGAGAATGAAAAACTGTTTTTT. It codes for CASSLMGTGENEKLFF.